Presented here are 20 T cell receptor beta chains from one specimen sequenced in a study of OX40 agonist ivuxolimab in advanced cancers. Library prep was done by the immunoSEQ multiplex PCR assay. What TCRdb holds here is the immuneACCESS table cut down to in-frame rearrangements. Part of the clones is not present; checked against another copy, under half of the missing clones reflect an unresolved V gene, and the others are unexplained. This sample is represented by 70,000 or so clones; roughly 84% of them were singletons. The top ten constitute around 0.77% of the sample. The sequenced sample was CD4+ or CD8+ T cells sorted from blood, obtained in a trial of the OX40 agonist ivuxolimab. The source is an adult with an advanced solid tumor such as melanoma, head and neck, liver or kidney cancer.

The J gene is TRBJ2-2, the V gene TRBV11-2; 13 nucleotides align to TRBD2. CDR1 is SGHAT and CDR2 is FQNNGV in the germline V gene. The CDR3 sequence is 15 residues long. With V trimmed by 4 bases and J by 6 bases, 2 bases remained unmatched. CDR3 nucleotide sequence: TGTGCCAGCAGCTGGACTAGCGGGGGAGCCGGGGAGCTGTTTTTT. Its protein is CASSWTSGGAGELFF.

The rearrangement links TRBV5-4 to TRBJ1-1, with 7 positions matching TRBD1. The V gene end was trimmed by 4 bases and the J gene end by 0 bases; junction bases not matched to a gene: 6. The germline V gene has CDR1 SGHNT and CDR2 YYREEE (reference sequence). This CDR3 is 15 amino acids long. CDR3 bases: TGTGCCAGCAGCCCCTGGGACAGATTGAACACTGAAGCTTTCTTT. The encoded protein is CASSPWDRLNTEAFF.

The chain recombines TRBV30 with TRBJ2-5, with 11 bases fitting TRBD2. V lost 7 bases and J lost 5; bases outside the gene matches: 6. The V gene's germline CDR1 is GTSNPN and CDR2 SVGIG (reference sequence). The CDR3 is made up of 13 amino acids. The DNA for the CDR3 is TGTGCCTTCCAACTAGCGGGAGTGGAGACCCAGTACTTC. Translation gives CAFQLAGVETQYF.

CDR3 DNA: TGTGCCAGCAGATTTGAGGGCGGTGGCTACACCTTC. It is translated as CASRFEGGGYTF. The chain employs TRBV6-5 and TRBJ1-2; D is unresolved. The CDR3 totals 12 residues. Trimming stripped 6 bases from V and 7 bases from J, with 12 bases between. Looked up from germline, CDR1 is MNHEY and CDR2 is SVGAGI.

The chain employs TRBV25-1 and TRBJ1-1, with 7 bases that match TRBD1. This CDR3 contains 16 residues. Per the germline V gene, CDR1 is MGHDK and CDR2 is SYGVNS. The J segment lost 1 base and the V segment lost 6 bases, leaving 11 bases of the junction unmatched. Here the CDR3 DNA reads TGTGCCAGCAGCGGGGGACAGTTACTATGGAACACTGAAGCTTTCTTT. Translation: CASSGGQLLWNTEAFF.

The chain has TRBV7-3 and TRBJ2-7; D perhaps matches TRBD1 (5 bases). The CDR3 is made up of 12 amino acids. Trimming took off 5 bases at V and 6 bases at J, with 11 bases between the two ends. The V gene's germline CDR1 is SGHTA and CDR2 FQGTGA. CDR3 nucleotide sequence: TGTGCCAGCAGCCTTCCTAGGGGCGAGCAGTACTTC. Protein: CASSLPRGEQYF.

V is TRBV18 and J is TRBJ2-7; 9 nucleotides agree with TRBD1. CDR3 length equals 16 residues. Trimming took 3 bases from V and 3 from J; bases not matched to a gene: 9. The V gene's germline CDR1 is KGHSH and CDR2 LQKENI. The CDR3: CASSPNPGTGSYEQYF. Written as DNA, the CDR3 is TGTGCCAGCTCACCGAACCCCGGGACAGGGAGCTACGAGCAGTACTTC.

This clone has more than one count but fewer than ten. V and J are TRBV7-2 and TRBJ2-1, with TRBD1 matching over 8 bases. Trimming cost V 7 bases and J 9 bases; bases outside gene matches: 14. The CDR3 has 15 residues. Germline V gene lookup returns CDR1 SGHTA and CDR2 FQGNSA. Here the CDR3 reads CASTPPRQGPVEQFF. CDR3 DNA sequence: TGTGCCAGCACCCCGCCGAGACAGGGGCCTGTTGAGCAGTTCTTC.

This sequence joins TRBV5-6 and TRBJ2-5; D gene unclear. Trimming pared 4 bases from V and 3 bases from J, leaving 10 bases between. The length of the CDR3 is 13 residues. Germline V gene lookup returns CDR1 SGHDT and CDR2 YYEEEE. CDR3 DNA sequence: TGTGCCAGCAGCGCATATAATAAAGAGACCCAGTACTTC. Protein product: CASSAYNKETQYF. The full variable domain, completed using reference TRBV5-6 and TRBJ2-5, is DAGVTQSPTHLIKTRGQQVTLRCSPKSGHDTVSWYQQALGQGPQFIFQYYEEEERQRGNFPDRFSGHQFPNYSSELNVNALLLGDSALYLCASSAYNKETQYFGPGTRLLVL.

The sample holds a few counts of this clone. V usage is TRBV7-2 and J usage is TRBJ2-5; D remains unclear. Trimming stripped 3 bases from V and 12 bases from J, with 17 bases between. CDR3 size: 13 residues. Germline values: CDR1 SGHTA, CDR2 FQGNSA. In DNA, the CDR3 is TGTGCCAGCAGCTTCGACGACGCACAACCCAAGTACTTC. Its translation is CASSFDDAQPKYF.

J is TRBJ2-4 and V is TRBV5-6, with 12 positions matching TRBD2. With 2 bases clipped from V and 7 bases from J, the junction kept 10 bases outside the gene matches. The germline CDR1 and CDR2 sequences are SGHDT and YYEEEE. The CDR3 has 17 amino acids. The CDR3 DNA reads as TGTGCCAGCAGCTTTGGACTAGCGGGGTCCAAAAGTAACATTCAGTACTTC. Protein: CASSFGLAGSKSNIQYF.

The chain's CDR3 is CASSFDRRNTEAFF. CDR3 DNA: TGTGCCAGCAGCTTCGACCGACGGAACACTGAAGCTTTCTTT. The V gene is TRBV7-9, the J gene TRBJ1-1; no definite D call. V was cut by 3 bases and J by 1 base, with 9 bases left in between. Germline values: CDR1 SEHNR, CDR2 FQNEAQ (reference sequence). There are 14 residues in the CDR3.

The chain links TRBV5-1 to TRBJ2-3; D is unresolved. V lost 0 bases and J 2 bases, leaving 7 bases between the germline ends. CDR1 and CDR2 from the germline V gene are SGHRS and YFSETQ. The CDR3 loop spans 14 amino acids. The CDR3 sequence is CASSLAQPTDTQYF. CDR3 sequence (DNA): TGCGCCAGCAGCTTGGCCCAGCCCACAGATACGCAGTATTTT.

The CDR3 reads CASSLRGLAGFPPYNEQFF. The CDR3 nucleotides are TGTGCCAGCAGCCTACGGGGTCTAGCGGGTTTTCCTCCCTACAATGAGCAGTTCTTC. The gene calls are TRBV11-1 and TRBJ2-1; 8 bases are shared with TRBD2. Trimming at V came to 5 bases and at J to 2 bases, leaving 17 bases not matched to a gene. Germline V gene data show CDR1 as SGHAT and CDR2 as FQDESV (reference sequence). This CDR3 has 19 residues.

This chain links TRBV18 with TRBJ1-4, with D possibly TRBD1 on 6 matching bases. The CDR3 covers 17 residues. Per germline, CDR1 KGHSH and CDR2 LQKENI. The V end was cut by 3 bases, the J end by 5 bases, with 19 bases between. The CDR3, as DNA: TGTGCCAGCTCACCTTCCCGGGGGCAGGGCCACAATGAAAAACTGTTTTTT. Encoded protein: CASSPSRGQGHNEKLFF. Combining the CDR3 with reference TRBV18 and TRBJ1-4 gives the whole variable domain NAGVMQNPRHLVRRRGQEARLRCSPMKGHSHVYWYRQLPEEGLKFMVYLQKENIIDESGMPKERFSAEFPKEGPSILRIQQVVRGDSAAYFCASSPSRGQGHNEKLFFGSGTQLSVL.

The rearrangement links TRBV7-6 to TRBJ2-3; D is unclear. This CDR3 is 16 amino acids long. V was shortened by 2 bases and J by 4 bases, with 16 bases between the two germline ends. Looked up from germline, CDR1 is SGHVS and CDR2 is FNYEAQ. The CDR3 region is CASSLFPGLVADTQYF. In DNA, the CDR3 is TGTGCCAGCAGCTTATTTCCGGGCCTCGTGGCAGATACGCAGTATTTT.

The V call is TRBV18, the J call TRBJ1-1, with 7 bases aligning to TRBD1. J was trimmed by 4 bases and V by 2 bases; bases with no gene match: 7. Germline loops: CDR1 KGHSH, CDR2 LQKENI. The CDR3 covers 15 residues. CDR3 bases: TGTGCCAGCTCACCAGGAGCCAACAGGGGCACTGAAGCTTTCTTT. This encodes CASSPGANRGTEAFF.

The table lists this clone with a few counts. Other DNA sequences in this specimen translate into the identical CDR3. The CDR3, as DNA: TGTGCCAGCAGTTTAACAGGTTCTTATCAGCCCCAGCATTTT. Its protein is CASSLTGSYQPQHF. The chain recombines TRBV28 with TRBJ1-5; D may be TRBD1 (5 bases). Per germline, CDR1 MDHEN and CDR2 SYDVKM. This CDR3 contains 14 residues. V lost 2 bases, J lost 5 bases, and 10 bases lay in between.

The V call is TRBV6-5, the J call TRBJ1-1, with TRBD1 matching 9 bases. In germline, CDR1 is MNHEY, CDR2 SVGAGI. V trimming: 6 bases; J trimming: 6 bases; junction bases outside the gene matches: 2. The CDR3 is 12 residues long. CDR3 loop: CASSRTGAEAFF. For the CDR3, the DNA is TGTGCCAGCAGCCGGACAGGGGCTGAAGCTTTCTTT.

The genes are TRBV14 and TRBJ1-4; D remains unclear. The V end was cut by 0 bases, the J end by 4 bases, with 12 bases between. CDR1 SGHDN and CDR2 FVKESK come from the germline V gene. This CDR3 has 16 residues. In nucleotides, the CDR3 is TGTGCCAGCAGCCAAGAAAGGCGGGGATATAATGAAAAACTGTTTTTT. It specifies CASSQERRGYNEKLFF. Drawing the rest from reference TRBV14 and TRBJ1-4, the complete variable domain is EAGVTQFPSHSVIEKGQTVTLRCDPISGHDNLYWYRRVMGKEIKFLLHFVKESKQDESGMPNNRFLAERTGGTYSTLKVQPAELEDSGVYFCASSQERRGYNEKLFFGSGTQLSVL.